This is a list of T cell receptor beta chains from one sample in a study of shared clonotypes between healthy human individuals. Sequencing used immunoSEQ multiplex PCR; TCRdb keeps in-frame clones, though not all of them. In the table there are about 870,000 clones, around 93% of which are singletons. Sequencing input: naive CD8+ T cells sorted from blood. The receptors stem from a man aged 25 to 40 in good health. CDR3s include the opening cysteine and the closing phenylalanine or tryptophan. Clone size, where shown, is once, few, many, or a class for clones that have expanded.

>once|TRBJ1-1|TRBV7-9
CASSLIGGQGPGAFF
>NA|TRBJ2-7|TRBV10-3
CAISGGTQYEQYF
>NA|TRBJ1-3|TRBV19
CASISWNGNTIYF
>NA|TRBJ2-2|TRBV27
CASSLPANTGELFF
>once|TRBJ2-1|TRBV7-8
CASSLPASYNEQFF
>NA|TRBJ2-1|TRBV28
CASSLDHSYNEQFF
>once|TRBJ2-7|TRBV2
CASSVTWSESGREAYEQYF
>once|TRBJ2-7|TRBV2
CASSKSYEQYF
>NA|TRBJ2-1|TRBV4-1
CASKLEDSGDEQFF
>NA|TRBJ2-5|TRBV27
CASSRIGGETQYF
>NA|TRBJ2-2|TRBV15
CATSSGPNTGELFF
>NA|TRBJ2-3|TRBV7-9
CASSPGSSGSTDTQYF
>NA|TRBJ2-2|TRBV7-9
CASRGTSQAGELFF
>NA|TRBJ2-4|TRBV9
CASSPTQGAKNIQYF
>NA|TRBJ2-7|TRBV7-7
CASSLSPESYEQYF
>NA|TRBJ1-2|TRBV2
CASTPDARDGGYTF
>NA|TRBJ2-1|TRBV27
CASSEGTSGNNEQFF
>NA|TRBJ2-1|TRBV19
CASSIVPYNEQFF
>NA|TRBJ2-7|TRBV28
CASSLGQVYEQYF
>NA|TRBJ1-4|TRBV5-6
CASSGGQYSATNEKLFF
>NA|TRBJ2-5|TRBV21-1
CASSIYADQETQYF
>NA|TRBJ1-3|TRBV2
CASRTGGLGLTIYF
>NA|TRBJ2-7|TRBV6-1
CASRYLGGSEQYF
>NA|TRBJ2-5|TRBV27
CASSKGSSGSWRETQYF
>NA|TRBJ2-2|TRBV7-8
CASSHTPLRREGTGELFF
>NA|TRBJ2-4|TRBV27
CASSSNTRNIQYF
>once|TRBJ2-1|TRBV27
CASSLSAGAVYNEQFF
>NA|TRBJ2-7|TRBV7-9
CASRPGTSYEQYF
>NA|TRBJ2-7|TRBV11-2
CASSTSGRAVEQYF
>NA|TRBJ2-2|TRBV7-2
CASSLSGSVGELFF
>NA|TRBJ2-3|TRBV18
CASSPQGADTQYF
>NA|TRBJ1-5|TRBV7-9
CASSPSTGNQPQHF
>NA|TRBJ2-1|TRBV11-3
CASSLYVGGYNEQFF
>once|TRBJ2-7|TRBV6-1
CASSEATGGYEQYF
>NA|TRBJ2-1|TRBV7-8
CASSLSRGAYNEQFF
>NA|TRBJ2-7|TRBV27
CASSSITAFRGPSYEQYF
>NA|TRBJ2-1|TRBV29-1
CSVMTSGNNEQFF
>once|TRBJ2-2|TRBV19
CASSENWGYSNTGELFF
>NA|TRBJ1-1|TRBV29-1
CSVETNTEAFF